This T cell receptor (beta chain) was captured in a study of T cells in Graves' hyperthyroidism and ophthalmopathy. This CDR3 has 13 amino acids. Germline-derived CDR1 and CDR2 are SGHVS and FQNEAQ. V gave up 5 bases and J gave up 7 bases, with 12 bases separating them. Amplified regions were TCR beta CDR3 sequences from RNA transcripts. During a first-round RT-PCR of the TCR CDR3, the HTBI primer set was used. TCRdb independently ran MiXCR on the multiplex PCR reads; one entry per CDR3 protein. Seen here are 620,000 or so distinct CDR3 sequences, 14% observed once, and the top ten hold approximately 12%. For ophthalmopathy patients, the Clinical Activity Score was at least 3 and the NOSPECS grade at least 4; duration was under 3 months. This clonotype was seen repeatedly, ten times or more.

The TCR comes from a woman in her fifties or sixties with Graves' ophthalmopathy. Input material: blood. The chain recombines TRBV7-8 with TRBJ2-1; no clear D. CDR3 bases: TGTGCCAGCAGCAAAAGAGGTTTGAATGAGCAGTTCTTC. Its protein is CASSKRGLNEQFF.